This TCR beta chain was retrieved from a study of cytomegalovirus exposure and HLA in healthy donors. Study results and caveats: Three CMV-associated chains proved CMV antigen-specific in vitro.

The germline gives CDR1 MNHNY, CDR2 SVGAGI (reference sequence). V lost 5 bases, J lost 2 bases, and 13 bases lay in between. This CDR3 comprises 14 residues. Everyone who donated was a healthy bone marrow donor. At the time of sampling, donors were nominally healthy, though unrecorded immune exposures were likely. It was with 60 Vbeta and 13 Jbeta primers that the PCR ran. Assay used: immunoSEQ multiplex PCR; TCRdb lists only in-frame clones, some missing. The repertoire consists of about 98,000 clones, with roughly 70% occurring once and the leading ten covering under 2%. Notes on this clone: No antigen is known for it.

Sequencing was carried out using PBMCs. The chain carries TRBV6-6 and TRBJ2-7; a weak D match, TRBD1 (6 bases). The clonotype comes from a male donor in good health and CMV-seronegative. The CDR3 DNA follows: TGTGCCAGCAGTCAAAGACAGGCCACCTACGAGCAGTACTTC. It translates to CASSQRQATYEQYF.